This T cell receptor beta chain was captured in a study of blood T cell repertoires in COVID-19 (dated by TCRdb to the early 2020s). General notes on the study: Samples from collaborators originated in the United States, Italy and Spain and spanned both the acute and convalescent phases of COVID-19. Samples came from the ongoing ImmuneRACE study (first 160 participants) plus 1,254 subjects from 6 global collaborators. The repertoires were released in a freely available public database intended as a resource for research on the immune response to SARS-CoV-2. The dataset comprised deeply sampled blood TCRbeta repertoires from subjects exposed to, actively infected with, or recovered from COVID-19. Sample metadata almost always included a de-identified subject ID, COVID-19 status, age in years and sex. The prospective study material was composed of cDNA or gDNA derived from T cells, B-cell-depleted T cells, or PBMCs. Where HLA class I and class II types were available, the types were taken from metadata supplied by the sample provider, not from assay-based typing. The investigation overall reported the following: Clinical and demographic metadata were provided uncurated, with the amount varying by source and participant.

Trimming takes 1 base from V and 5 bases from J, and the germline ends sit 11 bases apart. The germline V gene provides CDR1 SGHTA and CDR2 FQGNSA. Including cysteine and phenylalanine, the CDR3 has 15 amino acids. The only DNA kept is the CDR3, 45 bases in frame from the first base. TCRbeta CDR3 regions were amplified from genomic DNA by means of the immunoSEQ Assay, a bias-controlled multiplex PCR. For the original study's pipeline: Within the assay, amplification of reference gene primers was used to estimate how many nucleated cells each sample contained. To quantify the absolute abundance of each unique TCRbeta CDR3 rearrangement, sequence reads were collapsed and filtered. For each sample, productive Simpson clonality was calculated as the square root of Simpson's diversity index across productive rearrangements. TCRdb re-hosts the immuneACCESS table, in-frame sequences only. Its copies lack some clones; in the studies checked, an unresolved V gene accounts for under half of them, and the cause for the rest is not known. That table is the source of V, J and clone size, and D and trimming were worked out from the DNA. Counted in this sample were around 140,000 clones; more than 65% of them appeared once. The biggest ten clones account for about a tenth of the sample.

This clone has just one count. Its antigen is currently not known. Base qualities are missing; no much larger clone stands one base away. The collaborating institutions used their own protocols to collect whole blood in K2EDTA tubes. For TCRbeta analysis, collaborators shipped samples as frozen whole blood, isolated PBMCs, or DNA extracted from either of those sample types. The sample was peripheral blood. This receptor was identified in a man in his 60s with active or convalescent COVID-19. This chain joins TRBV7-2 to TRBJ1-4; no confident D gene assignment can be made. The DNA sequence is given as TGTGCCAGCAGCTTAGGTGTGACATTGAATGAAAAACTGTTTTTT. Its amino acids are CASSLGVTLNEKLFF.